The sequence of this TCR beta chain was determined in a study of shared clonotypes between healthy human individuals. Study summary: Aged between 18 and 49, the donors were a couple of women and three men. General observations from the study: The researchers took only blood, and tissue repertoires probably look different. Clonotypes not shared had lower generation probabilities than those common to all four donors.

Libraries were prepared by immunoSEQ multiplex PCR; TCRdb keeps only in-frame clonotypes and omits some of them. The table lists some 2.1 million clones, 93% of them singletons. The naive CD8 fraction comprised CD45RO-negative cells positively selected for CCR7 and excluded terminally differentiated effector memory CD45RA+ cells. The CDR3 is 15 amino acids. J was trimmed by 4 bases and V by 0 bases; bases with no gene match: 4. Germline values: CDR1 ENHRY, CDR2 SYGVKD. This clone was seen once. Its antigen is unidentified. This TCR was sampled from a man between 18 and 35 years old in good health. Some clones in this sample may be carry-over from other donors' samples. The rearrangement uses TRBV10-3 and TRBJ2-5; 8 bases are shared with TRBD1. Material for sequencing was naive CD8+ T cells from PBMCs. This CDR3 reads CAISESDRVIETQYF. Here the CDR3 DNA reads TGTGCCATCAGTGAGTCGGACAGGGTAATAGAGACCCAGTACTTC.